The present TCR beta chain was sequenced within a study of T cell changes during pregnancy in multiple sclerosis. Only in-frame clones appear in the TCRdb table, and some are missing; sequencing was by immunoSEQ multiplex PCR. Of about 80,000 clones listed, 85% to 95% are singletons. This clone was counted a single time. This CDR3 comprises 15 residues. V was shortened by 5 bases and J by 1 base, with 14 bases between the two germline ends. From germline, CDR1 is LNHDA and CDR2 SQIVND (reference sequence). The receptor comes from a female donor in good health, enrolled as a control in a pregnancy study. J is TRBJ2-5 and V is TRBV19; D perhaps matches TRBD2 (5 bases). Sequenced here: peripheral blood, sampled after pregnancy. The CDR3 DNA follows: TGTGCCAGTAGTCTACGGACTGGAACCCAAGAGACCCAGTACTTC. Its translation is CASSLRTGTQETQYF.